The 32 T cell receptor beta chains reported below all come from one sample, sequenced in a study of blood T cell repertoires in COVID-19. The table came from immunoSEQ multiplex PCR; TCRdb's copy has only in-frame clones and leaves some out. The data contain under 95,000 clones, approximately 86% of them singletons. The sequencing input was peripheral blood. The receptor set was obtained from an elderly woman with acute or convalescent COVID-19.

This chain joins TRBV27 and TRBJ1-1; D not resolved. V lost 5 bases to trimming and J lost 1 base, with 14 bases between them. This CDR3 has 15 amino acids. CDR1 is MNHEY, CDR2 SMNVEV, per germline (reference sequence). The DNA for the CDR3 is TGTGCCAGCAGTCCAATCGGGGTTCGGAACACTGAAGCTTTCTTT. Residues: CASSPIGVRNTEAFF.

This clone occurred a few times. The J gene is TRBJ2-2, the V gene TRBV7-9; weak D call: TRBD2 (5 bases). The CDR3 is 15 residues long. The V end lost 4 bases, the J end lost 1 base, and 10 bases lay between the germline ends. The germline V gene encodes CDR1 SEHNR and CDR2 FQNEAQ (reference sequence). CDR3 region: CASSSWGENTGELFF. CDR3 in DNA: TGTGCCAGCAGCTCATGGGGAGAGAACACCGGGGAGCTGTTTTTT.

This clone has only one observation. The rearrangement joins TRBV3-1 (or the pseudogene TRBV3-2) to TRBJ2-2; 12 bases are a match to TRBD2. Germline V gene data show CDR1 as LGHDT and CDR2 as YNNKEL (reference sequence). V gave up 2 bases and J gave up 6 bases; unmatched junction bases: 1. CDR3 length: 15 residues. In DNA, the CDR3 is TGTGCCAGCAGCCAACTAGCGGGAGGGCCCGGGGAGCTGTTTTTT. This encodes CASSQLAGGPGELFF.

V is TRBV3-1 (or the pseudogene TRBV3-2) and J is TRBJ2-3, with 9 nucleotides matching TRBD2. Unmatched junction bases numbered 14, after V lost 4 bases and J lost 3 bases. The germline V gene has CDR1 LGHDT and CDR2 YNNKEL (reference sequence). The CDR3 totals 18 residues. CDR3 amino acids: CASSRQILSGSGTDTQYF. The CDR3 DNA reads TGTGCCAGCAGCCGACAAATCCTTAGCGGGAGTGGGACAGATACGCAGTATTTT.

V and J are TRBV18 and TRBJ2-3; perhaps TRBD2 as D (6 bases). In germline, CDR1 is KGHSH, CDR2 LQKENI. V was cut by 3 bases and J by 3 bases, with 7 bases left in between. CDR3 length equals 13 residues. CDR3 nucleotides: TGTGCCAGCTCACCCGGGAGAACAGATACGCAGTATTTT. It is translated as CASSPGRTDTQYF.

J is TRBJ2-3 and V is TRBV18; D gene ambiguous. The CDR3 totals 12 residues. Trimming shortened V by 3 bases and J by 4 bases, and 5 bases separated the two germline ends. Germline CDR1 and CDR2: KGHSH and LQKENI. The CDR3 DNA reads as TGTGCCAGCTCACCGCAGTCAGATACGCAGTATTTT. Amino acids: CASSPQSDTQYF. The full variable domain, with the rest looked up from reference TRBV18 and TRBJ2-3, is NAGVMQNPRHLVRRRGQEARLRCSPMKGHSHVYWYRQLPEEGLKFMVYLQKENIIDESGMPKERFSAEFPKEGPSILRIQQVVRGDSAAYFCASSPQSDTQYFGPGTRLTVL.

This clone qualifies as medium-sized. Other DNA sequences from this sample encode an identical CDR3 as well. This chain uses TRBV7-6 with TRBJ2-1, with 8 bases lining up with TRBD2. Germline CDR1 is SGHVS and CDR2 is FNYEAQ. Germline trimming cut 5 bases from V and 1 base from J; bases unmatched to any gene: 4. The CDR3 is made up of 15 amino acids. The CDR3 loop is CASSPSGRSYNEQFF. CDR3 DNA sequence: TGTGCCAGCAGCCCGAGCGGGAGATCCTACAATGAGCAGTTCTTC.

This clone was counted once. The chain uses TRBV10-3 and TRBJ2-7; 8 bases match TRBD1. This CDR3 region has 14 residues. The V and J ends lost 7 bases and 2 bases, in that order; junction bases with no gene match: 7. Germline V gene data show CDR1 as ENHRY and CDR2 as SYGVKD. The CDR3 bases are TGTGCCATCAATAAAGGACAGGGAGCCTACGAGCAGTACTTC. Protein sequence: CAINKGQGAYEQYF.

In this sample, this clone turned up once. The chain is built from TRBV11-2 and TRBJ2-1; 7 nucleotides match TRBD2. The CDR3 runs to 13 residues. Per the germline V gene, CDR1 is SGHAT and CDR2 is FQNNGV. V gave up 0 bases and J gave up 10 bases; unmatched junction bases: 3. In DNA form, the CDR3 reads TGTGCCAGCAGCTTAGACCGGACTAGGGAGCAGTTCTTC. It codes for CASSLDRTREQFF.

In this sample, this clone turned up a few times. The rearrangement uses TRBV7-9 and TRBJ2-7; 8 bases are shared with TRBD1. From germline, CDR1 is SEHNR and CDR2 FQNEAQ (reference sequence). There are 15 residues in the CDR3. Losses at the gene ends were 5 bases for V and 0 bases for J; bases not matched to a gene: 6. CDR3 sequence (DNA): TGTGCCAGCAGCCTCGGACAGGGACTCTCCTACGAGCAGTACTTC. Its translation: CASSLGQGLSYEQYF.

This clone was picked up many times. DNA for the CDR3: TGTGCCAGCAGCTCAACCGGGAGGTCAAGAGATACGCAGTATTTT. This gives the protein CASSSTGRSRDTQYF. The chain joins TRBV7-6 to TRBJ2-3; TRBD2 matches at 7 bases. With V trimmed by 4 bases and J by 5 bases, 9 bases remained unmatched. CDR3 length: 15 residues. Germline values: CDR1 SGHVS, CDR2 FNYEAQ.

The chain employs TRBV7-9 and TRBJ2-7; 11 bases agree with TRBD2. Germline CDR1 reads SEHNR; CDR2 reads FQNEAQ (reference sequence). CDR3 length: 15 residues. J gave up 5 bases and V 2 bases, and 5 bases lay outside the gene matches. CDR3 region: CASSLLAGGSDEQYF. The CDR3 DNA reads as TGTGCCAGCAGCTTACTAGCGGGGGGTAGCGACGAGCAGTACTTC.

This chain links TRBV5-1 with TRBJ2-3; D possibly corresponds to TRBD1 (6 bases). V was clipped by 1 base and J by 1 base, with 16 bases between them. This CDR3 is 17 amino acids long. The V gene's germline CDR1 is SGHRS and CDR2 YFSETQ. CDR3 nucleotide sequence: TGCGCCAGCAGCTTGCAGGGACACGGATCCGGCACAGATACGCAGTATTTT. It codes for CASSLQGHGSGTDTQYF.

The chain carries TRBV28 and TRBJ2-2; the match to TRBD2 covers 14 bases. This CDR3 has 16 amino acids. The germline V gene encodes CDR1 MDHEN and CDR2 SYDVKM. Trimming at V came to 10 bases and at J to 3 bases, leaving 7 bases not matched to a gene. CDR3 residues: CATGLAGGLHTGELFF. The CDR3 nucleotides read TGTGCCACCGGACTAGCGGGAGGACTGCACACCGGGGAGCTGTTTTTT.

The V and J genes are TRBV11-2 and TRBJ1-1; D is perhaps TRBD1 (5 bases). Deletions cut 5 bases from V and 1 base from J, with 11 bases between. This CDR3 has 14 amino acids. Looked up from germline, CDR1 is SGHAT and CDR2 is FQNNGV. The chain's CDR3 is CASSPQVQNTEAFF. For the CDR3, the DNA is TGTGCCAGCAGCCCACAGGTTCAGAACACTGAAGCTTTCTTT.

This sequence joins TRBV11-1 and TRBJ2-2, with TRBD2 matching over 10 bases. The CDR3 is 16 amino acids. J gave up 3 bases and V 5 bases, and 6 bases lay outside the gene matches. The germline gives CDR1 SGHAT, CDR2 FQDESV (reference sequence). As DNA, the CDR3 is TGTGCCAGCAGCCAATTACTAGCGGGGTACACCGGGGAGCTGTTTTTT. It codes for CASSQLLAGYTGELFF.

The rearrangement links TRBV14 to TRBJ2-2; 14 bases agree with TRBD2. This CDR3 contains 19 residues. The germline V gene encodes CDR1 SGHDN and CDR2 FVKESK. V dropped 2 bases and J dropped 3; count of bases not matched to a gene: 8. The CDR3 bases are TGTGCCAGCAGCCAATATGGGACTAGCGGGAGCGGGGACACCGGGGAGCTGTTTTTT. Translation gives CASSQYGTSGSGDTGELFF.

The chain recombines TRBV19 with TRBJ1-5, with D perhaps TRBD1 (6 bases). CDR1 is LNHDA, CDR2 SQIVND, per germline (reference sequence). The CDR3 sequence is 12 residues long. V was cut by 4 bases and J by 9 bases, with 10 bases left in between. DNA of the CDR3: TGTGCCAGTAGTACCCCCAGGGGGCCCCAGCATTTT. Translating it yields CASSTPRGPQHF.

This sequence joins TRBV24-1 and TRBJ2-1, with 7 bases lining up with TRBD2. The CDR3 contains 14 residues. The V gene end was trimmed by 5 bases and the J gene end by 4 bases; junction bases not matched to a gene: 4. Germline assignment: CDR1 KGHDR and CDR2 SFDVKD. DNA for the CDR3: TGTGCCACCAGTGGCCTAGCGGAATACAATGAGCAGTTCTTC. Amino acids: CATSGLAEYNEQFF.

The rearrangement links TRBV9 to TRBJ2-7, with TRBD2 matching over 11 bases. Germline CDR1 and CDR2: SGDLS and YYNGEE. The CDR3 covers 17 residues. J lost 3 bases, V lost 4 bases, and 12 bases had no gene match. The CDR3 bases are TGTGCCAGCAGCCCACGCCCCACACTAGCGGGAGTCTACGAGCAGTACTTC. Translated: CASSPRPTLAGVYEQYF.

In its sample, this clone was seen once. This chain uses TRBV11-3 with TRBJ2-5, with D hard to call. Germline V gene lookup returns CDR1 SGHNT and CDR2 YENEEA. The CDR3 extends over 12 amino acids. V dropped 3 bases and J dropped 2 bases, with 4 bases sitting between them. In DNA, the CDR3 is TGTGCCAGCAGCTTCGGGCAAGAGACCCAGTACTTC. Translating gives CASSFGQETQYF.

In the case of this clone: The sample contains more than one DNA sequence encoding this CDR3. The chain joins TRBV5-4 to TRBJ2-2; 7 positions match TRBD1. The CDR3 covers 15 residues. Germline V gene data show CDR1 as SGHNT and CDR2 as YYREEE (reference sequence). Trimming took 2 bases from V and 2 from J; bases not matched to a gene: 3. CDR3 sequence reads: CASSFRDSNTGELFF. The CDR3, as DNA: TGTGCCAGCAGCTTCCGGGACAGTAACACCGGGGAGCTGTTTTTT.

A single count supports this clone. The chain is built from TRBV19 and TRBJ1-1; possibly TRBD1 for D (6 bases). This CDR3 region has 12 residues. V lost 6 bases to trimming and J lost 5 bases, with 10 bases between them. Germline V gene sequence: CDR1 LNHDA, CDR2 SQIVND (reference sequence). The CDR3 DNA reads as TGTGCCAGTAGGAGAGGGGGAACTGAAGCTTTCTTT. Its protein is CASRRGGTEAFF. Full variable domain (missing parts from reference TRBV19 and TRBJ1-1): DGGITQSPKYLFRKEGQNVTLSCEQNLNHDAMYWYRQDPGQGLRLIYYSQIVNDFQKGDIAEGYSVSREKKESFPLTVTSAQKNPTAFYLCASRRGGTEAFFGQGTRLTVV.

The chain has TRBV7-3 and TRBJ2-7; TRBD1 aligns across 8 bases. The ends lost 0 bases at V and 3 bases at J; junction bases unmatched: 7. The CDR3 has 16 amino acids. Germline V gives CDR1 SGHTA, CDR2 FQGTGA. The DNA for the CDR3 is TGTGCCAGCAGCTTAACTGGGACAGGATCCCTCTACGAGCAGTACTTC. Residues: CASSLTGTGSLYEQYF.

V is TRBV4-2 and J is TRBJ2-3; D is possibly TRBD2 (6 bases). Germline V lookup: CDR1 LGHNA, CDR2 YNFKEQ. The CDR3 sequence is 17 residues long. Deletions cut 2 bases from V and 0 bases from J, with 15 bases between. The chain's CDR3 is CASSQTREIHSTDTQYF. In DNA form, the CDR3 reads TGTGCCAGCAGCCAAACCCGGGAGATCCACAGCACAGATACGCAGTATTTT.

The chain employs TRBV4-3 and TRBJ2-4; D not resolved. The V end lost 1 base, the J end lost 0 bases, and 10 bases lay between the germline ends. The CDR3 totals 16 residues. From germline, CDR1 is LGHNA and CDR2 YSLEER. The CDR3 nucleotides read TGCGCCAGCAGCCAAGTGCGCTTGCTAGCCAAAAACATTCAGTACTTC. Its translation is CASSQVRLLAKNIQYF.

The chain is built from TRBV19 and TRBJ2-7, with TRBD2 matching 11 bases. Germline values: CDR1 LNHDA, CDR2 SQIVND (reference sequence). The CDR3 has 14 amino acids. V shed 5 bases and J 3 bases; nucleotides not matched to a gene: 3. The CDR3 bases are TGTGCCAGTAGTCCGGGACTAGCGGACTACGAGCAGTACTTC. As protein: CASSPGLADYEQYF.

CDR3: CASMLSSGRGVGETQYF. As DNA, the CDR3 is TGTGCCAGCATGTTATCTAGCGGGAGAGGAGTGGGAGAGACCCAGTACTTC. This chain joins TRBV3-1 (or the pseudogene TRBV3-2) and TRBJ2-5, with 10 bases matching TRBD2. Germline CDR1 LGHDT, CDR2 YNNKEL (reference sequence). Unmatched junction bases numbered 15, after V lost 7 bases and J lost 4 bases. The CDR3 spans 17 residues.

The chain has TRBV6-1 and TRBJ2-5, with D perhaps matching TRBD1 (5 bases). CDR1 is MNHNS and CDR2 is SASEGT in the germline V gene. V lost 0 bases and J 6 bases, leaving 29 bases between the germline ends. This CDR3 has 20 residues. The CDR3 loop reads CASSEARLGQTGTSRQTQYF. The CDR3 bases are TGTGCCAGCAGTGAAGCAAGATTGGGGCAGACCGGAACGTCACGACAGACCCAGTACTTC.

The V call is TRBV3-1 (or the pseudogene TRBV3-2), the J call TRBJ2-2; 7 bases are a match to TRBD1. V trimming: 6 bases; J trimming: 3 bases; junction bases outside the gene matches: 7. The CDR3 sequence is 15 residues long. The germline gives CDR1 LGHDT, CDR2 YNNKEL (reference sequence). In DNA form, the CDR3 reads TGTGCCAGCAGACGGGACAGTCAGGACACCGGGGAGCTGTTTTTT. Protein product: CASRRDSQDTGELFF.

This chain connects TRBV12-2 to TRBJ1-4. TRBV12-2 represents a pseudogene. This CDR3 is built from 17 residues. The CDR3 nucleotides read TGTGCAAGTCGCTTAGGAGGGCCTCATCCAGGAGGGGAAAAACTGTTTTTT. It translates to CASRLGGPHPGGEKLFF.

The chain is built from TRBV27 and TRBJ2-7; 13 bases fit TRBD2. Trimming removed 2 bases from V and 5 bases from J; junction bases left unmatched: 9. Per the germline V gene, CDR1 is MNHEY and CDR2 is SMNVEV (reference sequence). The CDR3 runs to 17 residues. The CDR3 loop is CASSLGLAGASNNEQYF. CDR3 DNA: TGTGCCAGCAGTTTAGGACTAGCGGGAGCCTCCAATAACGAGCAGTACTTC.